The 8 T cell receptor beta chains below come from one sample, sequenced in a study of T cells in severe cutaneous drug reactions. The patients sequenced had a carbamazepine-induced Stevens-Johnson syndrome or toxic epidermal necrolysis reaction. Bulk and single-cell libraries used iRepertoire multiplex PCR with TCR subtype-specific primers. With the multiplex PCR reads reprocessed, TCRdb shows one record per CDR3 protein and no DNA. This sample lists about 9,600 distinct CDR3 sequences; its ten largest clones have 21%. The source material was cells from a skin blister. The receptors originated from a human donor with Stevens-Johnson syndrome, a severe cutaneous drug reaction.

The J gene is TRBJ2-7, the V gene TRBV29-1; TCRdb outputs TRBD1, but without DNA this stays unchecked. Germline-derived CDR1 and CDR2 are SQVTM and ANQGSEA. CDR3 length: 14 amino acids. CDR3 sequence: CSVEWTVGSYEQYF.

This sequence joins TRBV29-1 and TRBJ1-1. CDR1 is SQVTM and CDR2 is ANQGSEA in the germline V gene. This CDR3 has 13 amino acids. The CDR3: CSVAGLANTEAFF.

The chain has TRBV20-1 and TRBJ2-3. Germline assignment: CDR1 DFQATT and CDR2 SNEGSKA (reference sequence). This CDR3 is 13 amino acids long. The CDR3 loop reads CSARDRPAYTQYF.

The V and J genes are TRBV20-1 and TRBJ2-1; lacking DNA, the TRBD1 call made by TCRdb goes unchecked. The CDR3 loop spans 13 amino acids. Germline CDR1 reads DFQATT; CDR2 reads SNEGSKA (reference sequence). CDR3 region: CSARGDRDYEQFF.

J is TRBJ2-1 and V is TRBV29-1; absent DNA, TCRdb's TRBD1 call cannot be checked. This CDR3 has 13 residues. CDR1 is SQVTM and CDR2 is ANQGSEA in the germline V gene. This chain's CDR3 is CSVRSLREGEQFF.

The CDR3 here is CSAGREIGTEAFF. The chain couples TRBV20-1 to TRBJ1-1; checking the TCRdb D call of TRBD1 is not possible without DNA. The germline V gene has CDR1 DFQATT and CDR2 SNEGSKA (reference sequence). The CDR3 runs 13 residues.

This chain uses TRBV29-1 with TRBJ2-3. The germline V gene has CDR1 SQVTM and CDR2 ANQGSEA. This CDR3 region has 11 residues. The CDR3 protein is CSGGSTDTQYF.

This rearrangement joins TRBV20-1 to TRBJ1-2; TCRdb picks TRBD1, but there is no DNA to check that call. This CDR3 is built from 14 residues. Germline CDR1 reads DFQATT; CDR2 reads SNEGSKA (reference sequence). Here the CDR3 reads CSARPGARAYGYTF.